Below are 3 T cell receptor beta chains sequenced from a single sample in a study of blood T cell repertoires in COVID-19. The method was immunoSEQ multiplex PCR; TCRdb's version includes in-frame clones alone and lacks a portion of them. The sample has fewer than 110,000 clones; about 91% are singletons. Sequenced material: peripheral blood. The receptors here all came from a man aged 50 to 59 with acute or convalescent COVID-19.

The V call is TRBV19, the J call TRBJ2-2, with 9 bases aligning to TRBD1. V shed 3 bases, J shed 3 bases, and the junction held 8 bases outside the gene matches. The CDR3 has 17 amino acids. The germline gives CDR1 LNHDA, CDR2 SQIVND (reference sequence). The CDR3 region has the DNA TGTGCCAGTAGTATGGTGGGACAGGGCAGAGACACCGGGGAGCTGTTTTTT. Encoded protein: CASSMVGQGRDTGELFF.

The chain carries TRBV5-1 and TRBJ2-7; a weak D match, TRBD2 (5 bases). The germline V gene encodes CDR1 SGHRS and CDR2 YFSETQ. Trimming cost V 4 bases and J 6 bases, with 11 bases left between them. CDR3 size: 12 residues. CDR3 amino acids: CASSPSGGEQYF. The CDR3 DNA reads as TGCGCCAGCAGCCCGAGCGGTGGCGAGCAGTACTTC. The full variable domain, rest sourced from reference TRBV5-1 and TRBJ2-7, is KAGVTQTPRYLIKTRGQQVTLSCSPISGHRSVSWYQQTPGQGLQFLFEYFSETQRNKGNFPGRFSGRQFSNSRSEMNVSTLELGDSALYLCASSPSGGEQYFGPGTRLTVT.

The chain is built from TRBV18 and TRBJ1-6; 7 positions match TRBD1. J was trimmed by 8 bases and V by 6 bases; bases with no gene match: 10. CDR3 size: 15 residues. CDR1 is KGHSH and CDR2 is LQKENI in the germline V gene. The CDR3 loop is CASSPRGDRDSPLHF. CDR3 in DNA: TGTGCCAGCTCCCCTAGGGGGGACAGAGATTCACCCCTCCACTTT. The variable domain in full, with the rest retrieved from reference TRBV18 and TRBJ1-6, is NAGVMQNPRHLVRRRGQEARLRCSPMKGHSHVYWYRQLPEEGLKFMVYLQKENIIDESGMPKERFSAEFPKEGPSILRIQQVVRGDSAAYFCASSPRGDRDSPLHFGNGTRLTVT.